This T cell receptor (beta chain) is drawn from a study of blood T cell repertoires in COVID-19. Study context: Sources were T cells, B-cell-depleted T cells, or PBMCs; the material itself was cDNA or gDNA.

Original processing methods: Cell counts per sample came from amplifying reference gene primers. The method was immunoSEQ multiplex PCR; TCRdb's version includes in-frame clones alone and lacks a portion of them. That table furnishes V, J and clone size, whereas the DNA furnished D and trimming. The profile shows more than 200,000 clones, 70% to 90% of them singletons. Germline-derived CDR1 and CDR2 are SGHTA and FQGNSA. The CDR3 consists of 16 residues. With 8 bases removed from V and 0 bases from J, the gap between germline ends came to 17 bases. The rearrangement links TRBV7-2 to TRBJ1-3; perhaps TRBD1 as D (6 bases). Sequencing was performed on peripheral blood. This TCR came from a middle-aged woman who had recovered from COVID-19. The CDR3 nucleotides are TGTGCCAGCGGCAGGGGCGGAACCAGCTCTGGAAACACCATATATTTT. Protein: CASGRGGTSSGNTIYF.